Below, 5 T cell receptor beta chains from the same sample are listed, as sequenced in a study of a mutant IDH1 vaccine in newly diagnosed glioma. Data came from immunoSEQ multiplex PCR; TCRdb stores just in-frame clones and leaves some out. The sample shows about 59,000 clones, approximately 91% of them seen only once. Indicated time point: baseline, week 1 (first vaccination visit). Treatment meaning: pre-vaccination baseline after standard-of-care therapy. Sequencing was performed on PBMCs, taken from a glioma patient treated with radiotherapy, temozolomide or both. The receptors were sampled from a man in his fifties or sixties with glioma.

The gene calls are TRBV7-9 and TRBJ2-6; D call uncertain. Germline V gene data show CDR1 as SEHNR and CDR2 as FQNEAQ (reference sequence). This CDR3 is built from 15 residues. Trimming left V 5 bases short and J 1 base short, with 9 bases between. DNA for the CDR3: TGTGCCAGCAGCCCAAAGGAGTCTGGGGCCAACGTCCTGACTTTC. It encodes CASSPKESGANVLTF.

This rearrangement joins TRBV28 to TRBJ2-1, with 11 bases matching TRBD2. Germline CDR1 MDHEN, CDR2 SYDVKM. V shed 6 bases, J shed 13 bases, and the junction held 11 bases outside the gene matches. The CDR3 has 14 amino acids. In DNA form, the CDR3 reads TGTGCCAGCAGACCCCTAGCGGGGGGCCTCTCTCAGTTCTTC. It is translated as CASRPLAGGLSQFF.

This chain connects TRBV28 to TRBJ2-5; D might be TRBD1 (5 bases). CDR1 MDHEN and CDR2 SYDVKM come from the germline V gene. The CDR3 loop spans 12 amino acids. Trimming removed 6 bases at V and 3 bases at J, with 8 bases between. The CDR3 nucleotides are TGTGCCAGCAGGGACATTGAAGAGACCCAGTACTTC. Translated: CASRDIEETQYF. The full variable domain, rest sourced from reference TRBV28 and TRBJ2-5, is DVKVTQSSRYLVKRTGEKVFLECVQDMDHENMFWYRQDPGLGLRLIYFSYDVKMKEKGDIPEGYSVSREKKERFSLILESASTNQTSMYLCASRDIEETQYFGPGTRLLVL.

This clone was counted a single time. V and J are TRBV5-1 and TRBJ1-2, with TRBD1 as a possible D gene (6 bases). The CDR3 runs 14 residues. V was trimmed by 0 bases and J by 4 bases, leaving 10 bases between them. Germline-derived CDR1 and CDR2 are SGHRS and YFSETQ. The DNA of the CDR3 is TGCGCCAGCAGCTTGGACGGGGGCGGCTATGGCTACACCTTC. As protein: CASSLDGGGYGYTF. The entire variable domain, with the rest obtained from reference TRBV5-1 and TRBJ1-2, is as follows: KAGVTQTPRYLIKTRGQQVTLSCSPISGHRSVSWYQQTPGQGLQFLFEYFSETQRNKGNFPGRFSGRQFSNSRSEMNVSTLELGDSALYLCASSLDGGGYGYTFGSGTRLTVV.

V gene TRBV10-1 combines with J gene TRBJ2-7; D not resolved. Trimming left V 6 bases short and J 3 bases short, with 6 bases between. The CDR3 length is 11 residues. Germline assignment: CDR1 WNHNN and CDR2 SYGVQD (reference sequence). This CDR3 reads CASSAGYEQYF. The CDR3 coding sequence is TGCGCCAGCAGCGCAGGCTACGAGCAGTACTTC.